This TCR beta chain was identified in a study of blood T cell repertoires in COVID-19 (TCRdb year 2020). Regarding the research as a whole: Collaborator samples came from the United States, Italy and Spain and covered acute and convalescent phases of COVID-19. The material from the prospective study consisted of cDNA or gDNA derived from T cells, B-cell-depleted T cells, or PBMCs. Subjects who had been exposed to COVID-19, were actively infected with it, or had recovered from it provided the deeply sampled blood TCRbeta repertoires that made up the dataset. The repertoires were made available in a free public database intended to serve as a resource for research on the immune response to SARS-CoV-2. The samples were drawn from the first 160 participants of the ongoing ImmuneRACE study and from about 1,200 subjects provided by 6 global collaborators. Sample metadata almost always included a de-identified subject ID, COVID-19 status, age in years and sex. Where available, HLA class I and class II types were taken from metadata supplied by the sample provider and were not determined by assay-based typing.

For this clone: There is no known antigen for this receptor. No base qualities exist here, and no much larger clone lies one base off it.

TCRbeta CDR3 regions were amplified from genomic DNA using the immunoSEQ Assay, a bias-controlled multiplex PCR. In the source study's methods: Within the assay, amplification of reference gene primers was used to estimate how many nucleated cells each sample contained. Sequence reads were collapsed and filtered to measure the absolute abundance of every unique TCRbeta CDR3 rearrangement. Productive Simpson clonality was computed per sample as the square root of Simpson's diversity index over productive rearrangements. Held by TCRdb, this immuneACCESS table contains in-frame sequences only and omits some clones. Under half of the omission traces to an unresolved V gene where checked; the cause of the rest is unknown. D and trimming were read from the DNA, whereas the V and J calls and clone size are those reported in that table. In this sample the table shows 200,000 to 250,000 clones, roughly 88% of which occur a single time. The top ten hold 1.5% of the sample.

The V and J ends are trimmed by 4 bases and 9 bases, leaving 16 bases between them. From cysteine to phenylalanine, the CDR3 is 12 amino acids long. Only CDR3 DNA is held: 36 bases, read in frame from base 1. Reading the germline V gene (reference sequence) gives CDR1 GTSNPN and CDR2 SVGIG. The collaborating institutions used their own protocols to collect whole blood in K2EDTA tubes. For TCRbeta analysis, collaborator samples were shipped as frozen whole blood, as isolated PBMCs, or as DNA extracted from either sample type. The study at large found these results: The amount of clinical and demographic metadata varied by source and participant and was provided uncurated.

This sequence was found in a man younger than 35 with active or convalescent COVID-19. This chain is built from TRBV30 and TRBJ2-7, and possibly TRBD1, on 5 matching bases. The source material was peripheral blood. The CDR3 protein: CAWISGWGRQYF. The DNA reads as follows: TGTGCCTGGATTTCCGGATGGGGCCGGCAGTACTTC.